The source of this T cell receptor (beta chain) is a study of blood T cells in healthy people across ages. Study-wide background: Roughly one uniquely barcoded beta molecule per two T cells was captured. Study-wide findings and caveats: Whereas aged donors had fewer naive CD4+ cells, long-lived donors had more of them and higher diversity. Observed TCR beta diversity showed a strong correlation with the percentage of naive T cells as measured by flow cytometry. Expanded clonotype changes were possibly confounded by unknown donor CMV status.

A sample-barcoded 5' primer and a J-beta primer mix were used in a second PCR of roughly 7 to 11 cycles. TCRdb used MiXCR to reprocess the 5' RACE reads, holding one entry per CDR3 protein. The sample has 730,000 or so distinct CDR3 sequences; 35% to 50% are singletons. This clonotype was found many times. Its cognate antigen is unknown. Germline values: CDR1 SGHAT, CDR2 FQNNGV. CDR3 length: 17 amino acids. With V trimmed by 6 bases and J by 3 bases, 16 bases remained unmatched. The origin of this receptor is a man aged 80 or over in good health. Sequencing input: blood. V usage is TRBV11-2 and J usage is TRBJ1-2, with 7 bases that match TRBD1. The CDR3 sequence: CASSPPDYRGPDYGYTF. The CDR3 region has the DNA TGTGCCAGCAGTCCTCCTGACTACAGGGGTCCAGACTATGGCTACACCTTC. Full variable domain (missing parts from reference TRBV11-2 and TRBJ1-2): EAGVAQSPRYKIIEKRQSVAFWCNPISGHATLYWYQQILGQGPKLLIQFQNNGVVDDSQLPKDRFSAERLKGVDSTLKIQPAKLEDSAVYLCASSPPDYRGPDYGYTFGSGTRLTVV.